Below, 30 T cell receptor beta chains from the same sample are listed, as sequenced in a study of cytomegalovirus exposure and HLA in healthy donors. 13 Jbeta primers and 60 Vbeta primers were used for the PCR. Here immunoSEQ multiplex PCR was the method, and the copy in TCRdb shows in-frame clones only, minus some. The data show some 130,000 clones, with 60% to 80% seen just once and about 2% held by the top ten. The specimen was PBMCs. Source of these receptors: a man aged 25-40 years in good health and CMV-seronegative.

This clone showed up just a few times. The rearrangement uses TRBV6-1 and TRBJ1-1, with 8 bases lining up with TRBD1. The CDR3 is 16 amino acids. The junction had 11 bases not matched to a gene; V was cut back by 4 bases and J by 4 bases. Germline V gene data show CDR1 as MNHNS and CDR2 as SASEGT. CDR3 sequence: CASSAGTGFTGTEAFF. The CDR3 DNA reads TGTGCCAGCAGTGCCGGGACAGGTTTCACGGGCACTGAAGCTTTCTTT.

On this clone: Relative to the germline gene, one junction end is altered; a read error may explain this. The rearrangement joins TRBV7-9 to TRBJ1-6; D unclear. CDR3 length: 12 residues. Per the germline V gene, CDR1 is SEHNR and CDR2 is FQNEAQ (reference sequence). The CDR3 spells CSSSLDISPLHF. The CDR3, as DNA: TGTTCCAGCAGCTTAGATATCTCACCCCTCCACTTT.

Remarks on this clone: The sample carries other DNA sequences with the same CDR3. V and J are TRBV4-3 and TRBJ2-7; 11 nucleotides align to TRBD2. J lost 2 bases, V lost 3 bases, and 3 bases had no gene match. The CDR3 loop spans 15 amino acids. The germline CDR1 and CDR2 sequences are LGHNA and YSLEER. CDR3 bases: TGCGCCAGCAGCCAGATAGCGGGAGGGCCCTACGAGCAGTACTTC. It specifies CASSQIAGGPYEQYF.

The V and J genes are TRBV4-3 and TRBJ1-3; possible D gene TRBD1, 5 bases. The CDR3 runs to 15 residues. V shed 3 bases and J shed 0 bases, with 9 bases lying between them. Germline CDR1 is LGHNA and CDR2 is YSLEER. The CDR3 loop reads CASSQYRFSGNTIYF. CDR3 nucleotides: TGCGCCAGCAGCCAGTACAGGTTCTCTGGAAACACCATATATTTT.

The chain has TRBV5-4 and TRBJ2-2, with TRBD2 matching over 12 bases. Germline trimming cut 4 bases from V and 1 base from J; bases unmatched to any gene: 2. Germline V gene sequence: CDR1 SGHNT, CDR2 YYREEE (reference sequence). The CDR3 sequence is 16 residues long. The CDR3 DNA reads as TGTGCCAGCAGCCCGACTAGCGGGGGGAACACCGGGGAGCTGTTTTTT. It translates to CASSPTSGGNTGELFF. The full variable domain, rest sourced from reference TRBV5-4 and TRBJ2-2, is ETGVTQSPTHLIKTRGQQVTLRCSSQSGHNTVSWYQQALGQGPQFIFQYYREEENGRGNFPPRFSGLQFPNYSSELNVNALELDDSALYLCASSPTSGGNTGELFFGEGSRLTVL.

The V gene is TRBV6-1, the J gene TRBJ2-7; TRBD1 is a possible D gene (6 bases). Germline V CDR1 and CDR2: MNHNS, SASEGT. V was cut by 6 bases and J by 3 bases, with 15 bases left in between. The CDR3 loop spans 14 amino acids. CDR3 sequence (DNA): TGTGCCAGCAGACAGGACAGTGGAATCTACGAGCAGTACTTC. Its protein is CASRQDSGIYEQYF.

The V and J genes are TRBV18 and TRBJ2-7, with TRBD2 matching 10 bases. The CDR3 contains 15 residues. J was trimmed by 2 bases and V by 3 bases; bases with no gene match: 4. Per germline, CDR1 KGHSH and CDR2 LQKENI. The CDR3 DNA sequence: TGTGCCAGCTCACCTAGCGGGAGGCTCGCCTACGAGCAGTACTTC. As protein: CASSPSGRLAYEQYF.

The genes are TRBV27 and TRBJ2-1; 7 bases fit TRBD1. Germline values: CDR1 MNHEY, CDR2 SMNVEV (reference sequence). With 5 bases clipped from V and 5 bases from J, the junction kept 12 bases outside the gene matches. The CDR3 is made up of 16 amino acids. In nucleotides, the CDR3 is TGTGCCAGCAGTCCCGGGACAGTGCCTTTTCACAATGAGCAGTTCTTC. It codes for CASSPGTVPFHNEQFF.

The rearrangement uses TRBV7-2 and TRBJ1-5; D gene uncertain. Trimming removed 7 bases from V and 5 bases from J, with 9 bases in between. Germline V CDR1 and CDR2: SGHTA, FQGNSA. CDR3 size: 12 residues. CDR3 residues: CASTREYQPQHF. As DNA, the CDR3 is TGTGCCAGCACCCGGGAGTATCAGCCCCAGCATTTT.

DNA of the CDR3: TGTGCCAGCAGACCCAAAATCGGACAGGGCTGGGGTGAAGCTTTCTTT. It is translated as CASRPKIGQGWGEAFF. This rearrangement joins TRBV7-9 to TRBJ1-1; 8 bases line up with TRBD1. CDR1 SEHNR and CDR2 FQNEAQ come from the germline V gene (reference sequence). This CDR3 is built from 16 residues. V was pared by 6 bases and J by 7 bases, with 16 bases of the junction left unmatched.

This clone was detected only a few times. The chain has TRBV5-1 and TRBJ1-1; no firm D call. Germline loops: CDR1 SGHRS, CDR2 YFSETQ. V shed 1 base and J shed 1 base, with 8 bases lying between them. The CDR3 has 14 residues. The CDR3 sequence is CASSLKGGNTEAFF. The CDR3, as DNA: TGCGCCAGCAGCTTGAAGGGAGGGAACACTGAAGCTTTCTTT.

The genes are TRBV6-1 and TRBJ2-7, with D possibly TRBD2 on 5 matching bases. There are 15 residues in the CDR3. Germline V gives CDR1 MNHNS, CDR2 SASEGT. The V end lost 7 bases, the J end lost 2 bases, and 18 bases lay between the germline ends. CDR3 sequence: CASTLLDSSAYEQYF. The CDR3 DNA sequence: TGTGCCAGCACCTTACTAGACTCCTCCGCCTACGAGCAGTACTTC.

The chain links TRBV6-1 to TRBJ2-1; D possibly corresponds to TRBD2 (6 bases). The CDR3 spans 15 residues. The ends were cut back, 7 bases at V and 0 bases at J, with 13 bases in the middle. Germline values: CDR1 MNHNS, CDR2 SASEGT. CDR3 residues: CASKFSDYSYNEQFF. CDR3 bases: TGTGCCAGCAAGTTCTCGGACTACTCCTACAATGAGCAGTTCTTC.

This sequence joins TRBV9 and TRBJ2-7; a weak D match, TRBD2 (5 bases). Germline V gene data show CDR1 as SGDLS and CDR2 as YYNGEE. Trimming shortened V by 7 bases and J by 7 bases, and 15 bases separated the two germline ends. CDR3 length equals 12 residues. The CDR3 reads CASGEFRREQYF. For the CDR3, the DNA is TGTGCCAGCGGGGAGTTCCGACGAGAGCAGTACTTC.

This chain uses TRBV23-1 with TRBJ2-2; possible D gene TRBD2, 6 bases. TRBV23-1 is sorted into the ORF group, with uncertain function. This CDR3 is built from 16 residues. The germline V and J ends were trimmed by 2 bases and 4 bases, with 14 bases remaining between them. The CDR3 DNA is TGCGCCAGCAGTCAACAAGGACGGCGGGGCACCGGGGAGCTGTTTTTT. Residues: CASSQQGRRGTGELFF.

The rearrangement uses TRBV7-8 and TRBJ2-1; TRBD2 agrees at 11 bases. The CDR3 is made up of 16 amino acids. V lost 6 bases to trimming and J lost 7 bases; unmatched junction nucleotides: 11. Looked up from germline, CDR1 is SGHVS and CDR2 is FQNEAQ. CDR3 nucleotide sequence: TGTGCCAGCAGGGGATCGACCGGGACTAGCGGAAATGAGCAGTTCTTC. It translates to CASRGSTGTSGNEQFF.

This chain joins TRBV5-4 and TRBJ2-7, with a tentative D call TRBD2 (5 bases). CDR3 length: 13 residues. CDR1 is SGHNT and CDR2 is YYREEE in the germline V gene (reference sequence). Trimming stripped 4 bases from V and 3 bases from J, with 11 bases between. The CDR3 nucleotides read TGTGCCAGCAGCACCGGGATAAACTACGAGCAGTACTTC. Translation gives CASSTGINYEQYF.

This rearrangement joins TRBV9 to TRBJ1-3; D might be TRBD1 (6 bases). CDR3 length equals 16 residues. Per the germline V gene, CDR1 is SGDLS and CDR2 is YYNGEE. V was shortened by 3 bases and J by 3 bases, with 16 bases between the two germline ends. Here the CDR3 reads CASSAQTGRLGNTIYF. The CDR3 DNA is TGTGCCAGCAGCGCCCAAACAGGGCGCCTTGGAAACACCATATATTTT.

The chain combines TRBV18 with TRBJ1-5; 7 bases are shared with TRBD1. CDR3 length: 14 residues. V shed 4 bases and J 1 base; nucleotides not matched to a gene: 1. CDR1 is KGHSH and CDR2 is LQKENI in the germline V gene. The CDR3 sequence: CASSQGASNQPQHF. CDR3 nucleotides: TGTGCCAGCTCACAGGGGGCGAGCAATCAGCCCCAGCATTTT.

The chain couples TRBV10-2 to TRBJ2-1, with D perhaps matching TRBD1 (6 bases). Germline V gene lookup returns CDR1 WSHSY and CDR2 SAAADI. Trimming stripped 8 bases from V and 8 bases from J, with 22 bases between. This CDR3 has 15 amino acids. In DNA form, the CDR3 reads TGCGCCAGCCTGGGCAAGGGAGTGAAGGGGGATGAGCAGTTCTTC. This encodes CASLGKGVKGDEQFF.

Remarks on this clone: Other DNA sequences of this sample code for an identical CDR3. V usage is TRBV29-1 and J usage is TRBJ2-7; no reliable D call. Deletions cut 4 bases from V and 3 bases from J, with 7 bases between. CDR3 length: 11 amino acids. CDR1 and CDR2 (germline): SQVTM, ANQGSEA. In DNA form, the CDR3 reads TGCAGCGTTGGAGGCGGCTACGAGCAGTACTTC. Encoded protein: CSVGGGYEQYF.

The genes are TRBV5-1 and TRBJ2-7; 7 bases align to TRBD2. The trim removed 3 bases at V and 4 bases at J, leaving 7 bases unmatched. CDR1 is SGHRS, CDR2 YFSETQ, per germline. This CDR3 has 14 residues. As DNA, the CDR3 is TGCGCCAGCAGCTGGGAGGGGCCAACTTACGAGCAGTACTTC. It yields the protein CASSWEGPTYEQYF.

V gene TRBV25-1 combines with J gene TRBJ2-6, with TRBD1 matching 8 bases. Trimming at V came to 5 bases and at J to 1 base, leaving 7 bases not matched to a gene. The CDR3 loop spans 17 amino acids. In germline, CDR1 is MGHDK, CDR2 SYGVNS. The CDR3 DNA sequence: TGTGCCAGCAGTCCTCGGACAGGGTTGTCTGGGGCCAACGTCCTGACTTTC. It translates to CASSPRTGLSGANVLTF.

This clone has only one observation. J is TRBJ2-5 and V is TRBV9, with TRBD1 matching over 9 bases. The CDR3 runs 14 residues. Germline lookup yields CDR1 SGDLS and CDR2 YYNGEE. Trimming removed 2 bases from V and 5 bases from J; junction bases left unmatched: 4. CDR3 sequence: CASSVGQGLETQYF. The CDR3 nucleotides are TGTGCCAGCAGCGTTGGACAGGGGTTGGAGACCCAGTACTTC.

This clone has a single count. The J gene is TRBJ2-2, the V gene TRBV4-3, with 7 bases matching TRBD2. V was pared by 1 base and J by 1 base, with 3 bases of the junction left unmatched. The CDR3 covers 16 residues. CDR1 and CDR2 (germline): LGHNA, YSLEER. The CDR3 nucleotides read TGCGCCAGCAGCCAAGGGGGGAGGGGGAACACCGGGGAGCTGTTTTTT. Translation: CASSQGGRGNTGELFF.

The chain joins TRBV19 to TRBJ2-3; D perhaps matches TRBD1 (7 bases). The CDR3 sequence is 14 residues long. V lost 7 bases to trimming and J lost 3 bases, with 14 bases between them. Germline assignment: CDR1 LNHDA and CDR2 SQIVND (reference sequence). CDR3 sequence reads: CASIPGGMTDTQYF. For the CDR3, the DNA is TGTGCCAGTATCCCAGGGGGGATGACAGATACGCAGTATTTT. The variable domain in full, with the rest retrieved from reference TRBV19 and TRBJ2-3, is DGGITQSPKYLFRKEGQNVTLSCEQNLNHDAMYWYRQDPGQGLRLIYYSQIVNDFQKGDIAEGYSVSREKKESFPLTVTSAQKNPTAFYLCASIPGGMTDTQYFGPGTRLTVL.

This clone was seen a handful of times. This chain links TRBV7-7 with TRBJ1-4, with 7 bases aligning to TRBD1. Germline trimming cut 5 bases from V and 8 bases from J; bases unmatched to any gene: 14. This CDR3 is built from 16 residues. Germline CDR1 is SSHAT and CDR2 is FNYEAQ (reference sequence). The CDR3 sequence: CASSPLTGQDGEKLFF. In DNA, the CDR3 is TGTGCCAGCAGCCCGTTGACTGGACAGGATGGGGAAAAACTGTTTTTT.

The chain uses TRBV19 and TRBJ2-7, with D possibly matching TRBD2 (6 bases). Germline CDR1 is LNHDA and CDR2 is SQIVND (reference sequence). V was pared by 0 bases and J by 6 bases, with 12 bases between. The CDR3 contains 14 residues. The chain's CDR3 is CASSIDQLAGEQYF. The CDR3, as DNA: TGTGCCAGTAGTATAGATCAACTAGCTGGCGAGCAGTACTTC.

J is TRBJ2-5 and V is TRBV11-2; perhaps TRBD1 as D (5 bases). The CDR3 is 11 residues long. Germline V gene data show CDR1 as SGHAT and CDR2 as FQNNGV. V was clipped by 5 bases and J by 5 bases, with 6 bases between them. CDR3 DNA sequence: TGTGCCAGCAGCCCAGGGGAGACCCAGTACTTC. Encoded protein: CASSPGETQYF.

The V and J genes are TRBV7-9 and TRBJ1-3; D gene unclear. The CDR3 covers 15 residues. Germline CDR1 SEHNR, CDR2 FQNEAQ (reference sequence). Trimming took off 5 bases at V and 3 bases at J, with 14 bases between the two ends. CDR3 bases: TGTGCCAGCAGCCCACCAGTGGTTCTTGGAAACACCATATATTTT. As protein: CASSPPVVLGNTIYF. Full variable domain (outside the CDR3, taken from reference TRBV7-9 and TRBJ1-3): DTGVSQNPRHKITKRGQNVTFRCDPISEHNRLYWYRQTLGQGPEFLTYFQNEAQLEKSRLLSDRFSAERPKGSFSTLEIQRTEQGDSAMYLCASSPPVVLGNTIYFGEGSWLTVV.